This T cell receptor beta chain was documented in a study of identical twins. Overall study findings and caveats: Zero-insertion findings could be partly confounded by invariant cells (MAIT and iNKT cells).

This clonotype was picked up a small number of times. Its cognate antigen is unknown. A universal primer site was created by template switching, with the cDNA bearing unique molecular identifiers. From the 5' RACE reads, TCRdb called clonotypes with MiXCR, one entry per CDR3 protein. In the table there are 450,000 to 600,000 distinct CDR3 sequences, about a fifth of which are singletons. Per germline, CDR1 SNHLY and CDR2 FYNNEI. V gave up 6 bases and J gave up 4 bases, with 16 bases separating them. The CDR3 sequence is 15 residues long. These data were also filed under a second study, of yellow fever vaccine responses in identical twins. That report adds: Reportedly, twins showed a vaccine T cell response that looked partly convergent and partly personalized.

The sample taken for sequencing was CD4+ T cells sorted from blood. This chain joins TRBV2 and TRBJ2-1; tentatively, D is TRBD1 (6 bases). This sequence was found in a woman aged 18-29 years in good health. The CDR3 nucleotides are TGTGCCAGCAGCCTACAGGGTCAGATTTACAATGAGCAGTTCTTC. As protein: CASSLQGQIYNEQFF.